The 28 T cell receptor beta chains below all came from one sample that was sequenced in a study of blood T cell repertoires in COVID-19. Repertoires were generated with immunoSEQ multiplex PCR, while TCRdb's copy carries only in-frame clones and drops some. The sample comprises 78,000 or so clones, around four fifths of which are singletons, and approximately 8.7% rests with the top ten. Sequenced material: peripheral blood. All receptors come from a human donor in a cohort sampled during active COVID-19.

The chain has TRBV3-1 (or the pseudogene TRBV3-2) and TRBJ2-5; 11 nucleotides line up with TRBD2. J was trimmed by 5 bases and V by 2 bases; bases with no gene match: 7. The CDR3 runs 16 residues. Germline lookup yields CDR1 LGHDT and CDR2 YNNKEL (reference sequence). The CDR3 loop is CASSQRGTSGQETQYF. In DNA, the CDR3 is TGTGCCAGCAGCCAAAGGGGGACTAGCGGACAGGAGACCCAGTACTTC.

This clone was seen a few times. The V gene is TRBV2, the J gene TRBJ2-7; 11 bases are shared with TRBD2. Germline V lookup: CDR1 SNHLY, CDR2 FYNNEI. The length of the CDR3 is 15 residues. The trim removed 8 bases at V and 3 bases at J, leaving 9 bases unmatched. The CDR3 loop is CASGGSGRASYEQYF. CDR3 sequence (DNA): TGTGCCAGCGGCGGTAGCGGGAGGGCCAGCTACGAGCAGTACTTC.

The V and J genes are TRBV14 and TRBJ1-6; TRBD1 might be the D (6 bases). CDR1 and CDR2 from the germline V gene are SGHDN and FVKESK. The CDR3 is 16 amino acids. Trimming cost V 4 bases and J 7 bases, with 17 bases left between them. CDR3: CASSPQKRGRNSPLHF. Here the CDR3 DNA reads TGTGCCAGCAGCCCCCAAAAGCGGGGGCGAAATTCACCCCTCCACTTT.

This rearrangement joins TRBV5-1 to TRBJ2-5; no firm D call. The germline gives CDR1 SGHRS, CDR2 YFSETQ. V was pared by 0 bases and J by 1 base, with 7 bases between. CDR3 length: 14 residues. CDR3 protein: CASSLAPGQETQYF. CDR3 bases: TGCGCCAGCAGCTTGGCCCCGGGCCAAGAGACCCAGTACTTC.

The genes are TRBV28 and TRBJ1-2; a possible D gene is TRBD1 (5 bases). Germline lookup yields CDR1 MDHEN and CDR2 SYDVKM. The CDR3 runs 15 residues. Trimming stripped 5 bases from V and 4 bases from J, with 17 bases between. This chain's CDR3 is CASSLTSQGSYGYTF. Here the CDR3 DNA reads TGTGCCAGCAGTCTAACAAGCCAGGGATCCTATGGCTACACCTTC.

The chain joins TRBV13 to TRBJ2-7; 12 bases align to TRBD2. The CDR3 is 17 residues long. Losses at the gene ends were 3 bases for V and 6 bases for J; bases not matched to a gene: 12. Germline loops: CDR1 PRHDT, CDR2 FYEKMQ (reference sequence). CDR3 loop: CASSFPPTSGSVREQYF. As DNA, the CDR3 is TGTGCCAGCAGCTTCCCCCCGACTAGCGGGAGTGTCCGCGAGCAGTACTTC.

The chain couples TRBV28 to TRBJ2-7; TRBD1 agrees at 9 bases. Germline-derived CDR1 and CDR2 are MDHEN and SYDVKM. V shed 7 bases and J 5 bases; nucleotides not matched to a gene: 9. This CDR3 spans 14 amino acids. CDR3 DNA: TGTGCCAGCACCAGAGGGGACAGGGCCCACGAGCAGTACTTC. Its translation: CASTRGDRAHEQYF. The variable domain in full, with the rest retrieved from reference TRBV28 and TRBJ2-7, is DVKVTQSSRYLVKRTGEKVFLECVQDMDHENMFWYRQDPGLGLRLIYFSYDVKMKEKGDIPEGYSVSREKKERFSLILESASTNQTSMYLCASTRGDRAHEQYFGPGTRLTVT.

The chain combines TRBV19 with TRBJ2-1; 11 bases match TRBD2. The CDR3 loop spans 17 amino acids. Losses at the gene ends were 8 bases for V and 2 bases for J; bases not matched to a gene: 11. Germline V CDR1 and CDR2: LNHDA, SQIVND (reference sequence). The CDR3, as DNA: TGTGCCAGTTCTGGGACTAGCGGCTTTTCTCCCTACAATGAGCAGTTCTTC. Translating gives CASSGTSGFSPYNEQFF.

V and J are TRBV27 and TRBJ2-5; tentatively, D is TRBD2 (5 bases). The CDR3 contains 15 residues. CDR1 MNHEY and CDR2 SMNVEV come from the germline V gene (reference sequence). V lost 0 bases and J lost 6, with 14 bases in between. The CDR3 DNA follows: TGTGCCAGCAGTTTATCGGGTGGGGTCGGGAAGACCCAGTACTTC. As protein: CASSLSGGVGKTQYF.

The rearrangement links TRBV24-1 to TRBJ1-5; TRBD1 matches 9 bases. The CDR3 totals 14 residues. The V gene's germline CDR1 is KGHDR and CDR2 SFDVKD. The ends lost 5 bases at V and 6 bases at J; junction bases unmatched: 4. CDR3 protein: CATSGTGDSQPQHF. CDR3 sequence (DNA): TGTGCCACCAGTGGGACAGGGGACTCTCAGCCCCAGCATTTT.

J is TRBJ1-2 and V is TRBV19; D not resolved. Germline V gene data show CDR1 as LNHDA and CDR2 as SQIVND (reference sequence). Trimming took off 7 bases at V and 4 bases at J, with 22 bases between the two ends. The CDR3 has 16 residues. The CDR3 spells CASTDRTGGRVYGYTF. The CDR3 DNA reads TGTGCCAGTACTGACCGGACTGGCGGGAGAGTCTATGGCTACACCTTC.

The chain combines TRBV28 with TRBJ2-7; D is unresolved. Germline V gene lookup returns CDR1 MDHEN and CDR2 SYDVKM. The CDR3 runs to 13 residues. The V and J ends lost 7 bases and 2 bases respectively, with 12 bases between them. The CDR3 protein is CASTPDTTYEQYF. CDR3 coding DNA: TGTGCCAGCACCCCCGACACGACCTACGAGCAGTACTTC.

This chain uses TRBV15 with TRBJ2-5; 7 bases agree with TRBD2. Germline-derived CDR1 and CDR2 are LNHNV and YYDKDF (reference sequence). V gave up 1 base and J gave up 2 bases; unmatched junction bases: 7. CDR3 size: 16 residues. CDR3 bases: TGTGCCACCAGCAGAGTTGGGGGGGACTGGCAAGAGACCCAGTACTTC. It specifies CATSRVGGDWQETQYF.

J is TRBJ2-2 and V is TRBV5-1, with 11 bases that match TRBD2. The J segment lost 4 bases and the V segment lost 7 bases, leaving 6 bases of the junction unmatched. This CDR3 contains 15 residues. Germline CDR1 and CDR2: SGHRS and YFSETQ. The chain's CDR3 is CASDPGTSGTGELFF. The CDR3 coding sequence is TGCGCCAGCGACCCCGGGACTAGCGGCACCGGGGAGCTGTTTTTT.

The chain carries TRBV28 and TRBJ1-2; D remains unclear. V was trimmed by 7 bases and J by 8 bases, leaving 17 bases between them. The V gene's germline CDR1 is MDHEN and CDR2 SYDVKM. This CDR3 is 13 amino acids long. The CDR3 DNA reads TGTGCCAGCACTTTGGGTGGCAGCGGGGGCTACACCTTC. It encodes CASTLGGSGGYTF.

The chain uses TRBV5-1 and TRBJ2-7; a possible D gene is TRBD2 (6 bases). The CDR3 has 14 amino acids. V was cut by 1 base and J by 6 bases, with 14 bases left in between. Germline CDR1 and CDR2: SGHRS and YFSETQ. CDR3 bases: TGCGCCAGCAGCTTGTCTGGAGGGCAGGGCGAGCAGTACTTC. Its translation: CASSLSGGQGEQYF. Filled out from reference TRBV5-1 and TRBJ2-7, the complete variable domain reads KAGVTQTPRYLIKTRGQQVTLSCSPISGHRSVSWYQQTPGQGLQFLFEYFSETQRNKGNFPGRFSGRQFSNSRSEMNVSTLELGDSALYLCASSLSGGQGEQYFGPGTRLTVT.

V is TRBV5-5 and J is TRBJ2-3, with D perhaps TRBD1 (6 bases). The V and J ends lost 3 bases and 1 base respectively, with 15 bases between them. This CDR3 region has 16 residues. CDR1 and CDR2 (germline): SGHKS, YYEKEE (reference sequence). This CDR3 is CASSSLQGLGTDTQYF. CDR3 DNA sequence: TGTGCCAGCAGCTCTCTACAGGGATTAGGCACAGATACGCAGTATTTT.

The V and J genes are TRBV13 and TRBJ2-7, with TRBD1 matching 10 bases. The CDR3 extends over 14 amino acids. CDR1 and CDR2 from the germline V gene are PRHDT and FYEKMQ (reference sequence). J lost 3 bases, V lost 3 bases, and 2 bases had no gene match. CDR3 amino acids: CASSFRDRGYEQYF. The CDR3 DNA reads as TGTGCCAGCAGCTTTAGGGACAGGGGCTACGAGCAGTACTTC. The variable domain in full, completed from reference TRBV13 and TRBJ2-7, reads AAGVIQSPRHLIKEKRETATLKCYPIPRHDTVYWYQQGPGQDPQFLISFYEKMQSDKGSIPDRFSAQQFSDYHSELNMSSLELGDSALYFCASSFRDRGYEQYFGPGTRLTVT.

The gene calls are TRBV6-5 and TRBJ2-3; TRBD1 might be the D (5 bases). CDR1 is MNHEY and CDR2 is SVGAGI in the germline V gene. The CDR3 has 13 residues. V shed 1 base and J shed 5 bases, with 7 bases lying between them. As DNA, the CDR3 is TGTGCCAGCAGTTACTTCGACAGAGATACGCAGTATTTT. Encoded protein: CASSYFDRDTQYF.

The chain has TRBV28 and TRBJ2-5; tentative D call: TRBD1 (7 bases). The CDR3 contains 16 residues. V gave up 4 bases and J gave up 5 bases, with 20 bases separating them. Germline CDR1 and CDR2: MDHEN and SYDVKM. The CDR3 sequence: CASSSVTQGRPETQYF. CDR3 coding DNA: TGTGCCAGCAGTTCGGTAACACAGGGGAGGCCGGAGACCCAGTACTTC.

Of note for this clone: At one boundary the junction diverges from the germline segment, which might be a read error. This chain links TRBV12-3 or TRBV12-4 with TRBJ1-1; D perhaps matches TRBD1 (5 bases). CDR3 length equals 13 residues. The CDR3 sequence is CASIFNRNPEAFF. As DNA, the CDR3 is TGTGCCAGCATCTTCAACAGGAACCCTGAAGCTTTCTTT.

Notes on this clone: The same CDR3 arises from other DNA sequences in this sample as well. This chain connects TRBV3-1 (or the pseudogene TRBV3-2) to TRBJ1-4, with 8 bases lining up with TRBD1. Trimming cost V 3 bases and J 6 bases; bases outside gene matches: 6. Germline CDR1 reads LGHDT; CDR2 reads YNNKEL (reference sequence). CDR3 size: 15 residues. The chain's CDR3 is CASSHRTGRDEKLFF. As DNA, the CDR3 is TGTGCCAGCAGCCATCGGACAGGGAGAGATGAAAAACTGTTTTTT.

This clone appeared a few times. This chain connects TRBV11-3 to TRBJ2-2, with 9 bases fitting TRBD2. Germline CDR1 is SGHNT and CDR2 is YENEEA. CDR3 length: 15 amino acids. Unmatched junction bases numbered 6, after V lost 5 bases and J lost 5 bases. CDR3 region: CASSPAAGGTGELFF. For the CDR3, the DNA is TGTGCCAGCAGCCCCGCAGCGGGGGGAACCGGGGAGCTGTTTTTT.

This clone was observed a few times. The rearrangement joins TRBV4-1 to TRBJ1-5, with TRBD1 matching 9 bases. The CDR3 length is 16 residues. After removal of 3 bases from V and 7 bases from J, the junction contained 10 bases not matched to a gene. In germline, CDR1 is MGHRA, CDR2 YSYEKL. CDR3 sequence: CASSQSGTGIIQPQHF. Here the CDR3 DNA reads TGCGCCAGCAGCCAGTCCGGGACAGGGATCATCCAGCCCCAGCATTTT.

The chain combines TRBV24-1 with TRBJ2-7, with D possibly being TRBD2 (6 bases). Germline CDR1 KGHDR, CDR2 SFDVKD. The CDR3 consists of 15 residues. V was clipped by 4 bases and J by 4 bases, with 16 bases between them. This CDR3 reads CATSDSGTPLYEQYF. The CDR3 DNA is TGTGCCACCAGTGACTCCGGGACTCCGCTTTACGAGCAGTACTTC.

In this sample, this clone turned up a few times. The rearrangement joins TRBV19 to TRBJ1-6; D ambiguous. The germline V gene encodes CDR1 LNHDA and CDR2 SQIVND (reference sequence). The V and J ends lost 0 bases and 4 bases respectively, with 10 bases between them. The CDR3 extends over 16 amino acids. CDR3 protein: CASSIDGRGYNSPLHF. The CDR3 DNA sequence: TGTGCCAGTAGTATAGATGGCCGAGGATATAATTCACCCCTCCACTTT.

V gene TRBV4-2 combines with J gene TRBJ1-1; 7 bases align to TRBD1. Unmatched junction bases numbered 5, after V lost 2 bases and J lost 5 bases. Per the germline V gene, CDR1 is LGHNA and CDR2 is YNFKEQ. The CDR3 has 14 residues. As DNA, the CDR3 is TGTGCCAGCAGCCAATACAGGGGATGGACTGAAGCTTTCTTT. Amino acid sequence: CASSQYRGWTEAFF.

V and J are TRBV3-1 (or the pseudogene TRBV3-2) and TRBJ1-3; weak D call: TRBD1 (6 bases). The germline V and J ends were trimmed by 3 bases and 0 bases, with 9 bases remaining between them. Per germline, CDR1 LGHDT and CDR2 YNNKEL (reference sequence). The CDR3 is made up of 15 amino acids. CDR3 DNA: TGTGCCAGCAGCCAGCAGGGGCCCTCTGGAAACACCATATATTTT. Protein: CASSQQGPSGNTIYF.